This T cell receptor (beta chain) was captured by sequencing in a study of shared clonotypes between healthy human individuals. Concerning this clone itself: The antigen remains unidentified.

CDR1 and CDR2 from the germline V gene are SEHNR and FQNEAQ (reference sequence). The length of the CDR3 is 17 residues. J was trimmed by 0 bases and V by 1 base; bases with no gene match: 5. Study results and limitations: The study found roughly 5% of naive CD4 clonotypes shared across a few donors.

TCRdb keeps only in-frame clones here, not all; method: immunoSEQ multiplex PCR. The sample carries roughly 2.2 million clones, roughly 92% recorded once. The V call is TRBV7-9, the J call TRBJ1-3, with 8 bases that match TRBD1. The sample comprised naive CD4+ T cells from PBMCs. Noted subset: CD45RA+ positively selected. This sequence originates from a man between 18 and 35 years old in good health. Some clones in this sample may be carry-over from other donors' samples. This chain's CDR3 is CASSLVGTGHSGNTIYF. Here the CDR3 DNA reads TGTGCCAGCAGCTTAGTTGGGACAGGACACTCTGGAAACACCATATATTTT.